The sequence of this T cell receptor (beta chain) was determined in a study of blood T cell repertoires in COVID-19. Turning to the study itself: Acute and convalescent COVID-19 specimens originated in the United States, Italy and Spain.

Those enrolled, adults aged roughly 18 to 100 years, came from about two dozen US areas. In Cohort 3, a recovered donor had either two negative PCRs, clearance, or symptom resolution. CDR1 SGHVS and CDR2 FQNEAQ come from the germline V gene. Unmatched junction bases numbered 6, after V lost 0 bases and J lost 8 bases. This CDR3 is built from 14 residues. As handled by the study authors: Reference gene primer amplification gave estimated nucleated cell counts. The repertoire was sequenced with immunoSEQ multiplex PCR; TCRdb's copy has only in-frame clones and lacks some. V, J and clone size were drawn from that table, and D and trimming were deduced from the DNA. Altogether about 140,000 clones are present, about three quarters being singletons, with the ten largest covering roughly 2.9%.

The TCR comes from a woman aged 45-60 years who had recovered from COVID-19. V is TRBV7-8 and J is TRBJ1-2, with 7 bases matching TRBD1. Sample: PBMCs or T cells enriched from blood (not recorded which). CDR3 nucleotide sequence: TGTGCCAGCAGCTTAGCGGCAAGGGGGCAAGGCTACACCTTC. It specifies CASSLAARGQGYTF.